This T cell receptor (beta chain) was sequenced during a study of radiotherapy plus CTLA-4 blockade in lung cancer. Overall study context: An objective response was seen in around a sixth of patients, and disease control in 25% to 40%.

General study points: The authors reported that early blood T cell clone dynamics, with interferon-beta, best predicted response. The study found tumor-derived TCR clones expanded in blood after radiotherapy plus ipilimumab.

Regarding this clone: Its antigen is as yet unknown.

Germline CDR1 reads SGHVS; CDR2 reads FQNEAQ. V lost 6 bases, J lost 0 bases, and 12 bases stayed unmatched. There are 17 residues in the CDR3. The repertoire was sequenced with immunoSEQ multiplex PCR; TCRdb's copy has only in-frame clones and lacks some. The sample contains 75,000 to 100,000 clones, 60% to 75% of which appear only once. Those patients who had chemo-refractory metastatic non-small-cell lung cancer were given focal radiation along with CTLA-4 blockade through ipilimumab. This chain connects TRBV7-8 to TRBJ2-3; TRBD2 matches 7 bases. The clonotype comes from a human donor with non-small cell lung cancer who had a partial response to radiotherapy plus ipilimumab. Some clones in this sample may be carry-over from other donors' samples. The material was peripheral blood, obtained from a patient treated with radiotherapy plus ipilimumab. Here the CDR3 DNA reads TGTGCCAGCAGGTTACGGAGTCTCGGGGGGAGCACAGATACGCAGTATTTT. This codes for CASRLRSLGGSTDTQYF.